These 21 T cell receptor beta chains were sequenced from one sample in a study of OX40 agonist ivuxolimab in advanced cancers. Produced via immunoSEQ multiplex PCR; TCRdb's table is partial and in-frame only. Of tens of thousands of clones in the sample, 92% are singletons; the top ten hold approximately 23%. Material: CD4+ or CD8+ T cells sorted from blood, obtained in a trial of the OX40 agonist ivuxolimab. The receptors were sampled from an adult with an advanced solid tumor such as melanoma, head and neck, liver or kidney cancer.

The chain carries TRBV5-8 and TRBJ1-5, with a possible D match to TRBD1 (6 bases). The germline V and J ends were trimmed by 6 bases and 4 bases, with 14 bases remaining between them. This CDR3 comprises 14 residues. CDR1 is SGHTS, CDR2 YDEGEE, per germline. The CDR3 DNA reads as TGTGCCAGCACCCTACCTCAGGGGAATCAGCCCCAGCATTTT. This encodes CASTLPQGNQPQHF.

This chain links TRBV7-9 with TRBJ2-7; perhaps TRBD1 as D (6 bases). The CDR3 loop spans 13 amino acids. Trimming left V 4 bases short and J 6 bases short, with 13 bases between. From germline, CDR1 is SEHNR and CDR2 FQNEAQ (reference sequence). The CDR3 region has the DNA TGTGCCAGCAGCTCCACAGGGTTGGCCGAGCAGTACGTC. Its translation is CASSSTGLAEQYV.

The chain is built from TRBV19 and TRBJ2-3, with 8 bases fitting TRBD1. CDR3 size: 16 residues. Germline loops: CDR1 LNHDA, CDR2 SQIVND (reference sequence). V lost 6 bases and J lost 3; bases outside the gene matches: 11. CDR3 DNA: TGTGCCAGTAGCCGGACAGGGCTAATGGGGACAGATACGCAGTATTTT. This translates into CASSRTGLMGTDTQYF.

The CDR3 reads CASSVVTNTEAFF. In DNA form, the CDR3 reads TGTGCCAGCAGCGTAGTCACTAACACTGAAGCTTTCTTT. The chain combines TRBV9 with TRBJ1-1; D remains unclear. The CDR3 totals 13 residues. The germline gives CDR1 SGDLS, CDR2 YYNGEE. V lost 0 bases, J lost 2 bases, and 5 bases lay in between.

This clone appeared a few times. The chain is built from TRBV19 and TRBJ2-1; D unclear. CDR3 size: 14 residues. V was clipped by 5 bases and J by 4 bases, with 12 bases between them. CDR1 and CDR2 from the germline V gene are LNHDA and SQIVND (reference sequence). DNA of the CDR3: TGTGCCAGTAGTCCCAGGTGGGGTTACAATGAGCAGTTCTTC. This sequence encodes CASSPRWGYNEQFF.

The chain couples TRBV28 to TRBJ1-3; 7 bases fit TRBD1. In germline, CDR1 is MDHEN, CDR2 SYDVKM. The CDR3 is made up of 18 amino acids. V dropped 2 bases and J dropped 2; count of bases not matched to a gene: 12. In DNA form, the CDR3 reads TGTGCCAGCAGTTTACCACCACCCTGGAGGGGGCCTGGAAACACCATATATTTT. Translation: CASSLPPPWRGPGNTIYF.

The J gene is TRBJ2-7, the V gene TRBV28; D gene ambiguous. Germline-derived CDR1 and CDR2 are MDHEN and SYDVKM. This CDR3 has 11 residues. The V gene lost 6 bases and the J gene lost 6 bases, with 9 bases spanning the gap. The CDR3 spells CASRKNGEQYF. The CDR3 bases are TGTGCCAGCAGGAAGAACGGCGAGCAGTACTTC.

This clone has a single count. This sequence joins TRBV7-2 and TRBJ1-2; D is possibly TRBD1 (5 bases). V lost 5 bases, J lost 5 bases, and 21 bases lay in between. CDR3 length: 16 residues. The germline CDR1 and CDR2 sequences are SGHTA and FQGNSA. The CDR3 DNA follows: TGTGCCAGCAGCCCCCGCGGCGGAGGGGCTGGGTATGGCTACACCTTC. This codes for CASSPRGGGAGYGYTF. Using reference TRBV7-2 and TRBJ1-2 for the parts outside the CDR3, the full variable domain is GAGVSQSPSNKVTEKGKDVELRCDPISGHTALYWYRQSLGQGLEFLIYFQGNSAPDKSGLPSDRFSAERTGGSVSTLTIQRTQQEDSAVYLCASSPRGGGAGYGYTFGSGTRLTVV.

The CDR3 loop reads CASSLFRVSYEQYF. DNA for the CDR3: TGTGCCAGCAGTTTGTTTCGTGTTTCCTACGAGCAGTACTTC. The genes are TRBV28 and TRBJ2-5; D remains ambiguous. The DNA end is more similar to TRBJ2-7, so the J call may be wrong. CDR3 length equals 14 residues. CDR1 is MDHEN and CDR2 is SYDVKM in the germline V gene.

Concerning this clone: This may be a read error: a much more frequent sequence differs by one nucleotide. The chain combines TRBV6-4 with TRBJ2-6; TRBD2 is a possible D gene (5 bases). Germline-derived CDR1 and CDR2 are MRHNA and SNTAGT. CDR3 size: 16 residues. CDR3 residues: CASSNSVGTGANVLTF. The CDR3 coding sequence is TGTGCCAGCAGTAACTCAGTCGGGACTGGGGCCAACGTCCTGACTTTC.

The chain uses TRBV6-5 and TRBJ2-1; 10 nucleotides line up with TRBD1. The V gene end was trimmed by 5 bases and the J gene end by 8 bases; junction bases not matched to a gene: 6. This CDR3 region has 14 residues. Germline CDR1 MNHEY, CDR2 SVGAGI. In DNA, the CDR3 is TGTGCCAGCAGTCGACAGGGGGCTAAAGATGAGCAGTTCTTC. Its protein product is CASSRQGAKDEQFF.

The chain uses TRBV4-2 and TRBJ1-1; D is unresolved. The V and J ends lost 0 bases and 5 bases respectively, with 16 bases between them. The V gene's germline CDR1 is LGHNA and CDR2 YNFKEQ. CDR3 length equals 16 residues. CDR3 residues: CASSQEKGTRGTEAFF. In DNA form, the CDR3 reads TGTGCCAGCAGCCAAGAGAAGGGAACCCGGGGAACTGAAGCTTTCTTT.

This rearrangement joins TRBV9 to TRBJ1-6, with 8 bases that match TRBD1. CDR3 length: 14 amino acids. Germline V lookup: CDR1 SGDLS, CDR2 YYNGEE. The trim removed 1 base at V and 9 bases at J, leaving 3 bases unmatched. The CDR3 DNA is TGTGCCAGCAGCGTATCAGGGGGCGGTTCACCCCTCCACTTT. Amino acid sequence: CASSVSGGGSPLHF.

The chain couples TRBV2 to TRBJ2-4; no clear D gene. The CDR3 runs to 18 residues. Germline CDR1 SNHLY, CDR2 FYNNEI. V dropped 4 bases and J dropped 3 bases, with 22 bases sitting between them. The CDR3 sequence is CASSVVSIWGGDKNIQYF. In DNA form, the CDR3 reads TGTGCCAGCAGTGTCGTCTCAATTTGGGGTGGTGACAAAAACATTCAGTACTTC.

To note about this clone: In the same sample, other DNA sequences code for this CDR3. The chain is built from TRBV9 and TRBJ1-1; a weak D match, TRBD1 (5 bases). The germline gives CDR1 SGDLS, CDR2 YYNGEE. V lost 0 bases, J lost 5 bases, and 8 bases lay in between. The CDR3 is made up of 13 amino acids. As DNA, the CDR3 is TGTGCCAGCAGCGTAGACGGGGGTACTGAAGCTTTCTTT. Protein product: CASSVDGGTEAFF.

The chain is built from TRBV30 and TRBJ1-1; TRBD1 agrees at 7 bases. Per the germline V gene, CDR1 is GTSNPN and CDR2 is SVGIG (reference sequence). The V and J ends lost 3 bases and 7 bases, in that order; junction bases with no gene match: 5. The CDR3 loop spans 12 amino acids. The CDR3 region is CAWRSQGGEAFF. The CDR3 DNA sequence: TGTGCCTGGAGATCGCAGGGGGGTGAAGCTTTCTTT. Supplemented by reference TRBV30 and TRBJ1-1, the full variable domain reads SQTIHQWPATLVQPVGSPLSLECTVEGTSNPNLYWYRQAAGRGLQLLFYSVGIGQISSEVPQNLSASRPQDRQFILSSKKLLLSDSGFYLCAWRSQGGEAFFGQGTRLTVV.

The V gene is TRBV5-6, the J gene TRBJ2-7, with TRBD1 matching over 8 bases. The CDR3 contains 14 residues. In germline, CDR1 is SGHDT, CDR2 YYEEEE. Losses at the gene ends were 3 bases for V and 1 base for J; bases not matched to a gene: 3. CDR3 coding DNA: TGTGCCAGCAGCTCGGGACAGGAATCCTACGAGCAGTACGTC. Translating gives CASSSGQESYEQYV.

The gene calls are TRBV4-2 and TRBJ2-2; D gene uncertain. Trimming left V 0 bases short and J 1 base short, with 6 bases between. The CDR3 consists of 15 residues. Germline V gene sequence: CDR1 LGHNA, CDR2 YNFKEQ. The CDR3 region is CASSQDPKNTGELFF. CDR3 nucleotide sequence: TGTGCCAGCAGCCAAGATCCGAAGAACACCGGGGAGCTGTTTTTT.

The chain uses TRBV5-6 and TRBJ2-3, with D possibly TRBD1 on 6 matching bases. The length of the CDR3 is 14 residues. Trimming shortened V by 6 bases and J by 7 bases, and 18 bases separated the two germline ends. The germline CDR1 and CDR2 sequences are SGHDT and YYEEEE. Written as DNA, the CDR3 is TGTGCCAGCATCGCTTTGACAGGTCTCAATACGCAGTATTTT. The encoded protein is CASIALTGLNTQYF.

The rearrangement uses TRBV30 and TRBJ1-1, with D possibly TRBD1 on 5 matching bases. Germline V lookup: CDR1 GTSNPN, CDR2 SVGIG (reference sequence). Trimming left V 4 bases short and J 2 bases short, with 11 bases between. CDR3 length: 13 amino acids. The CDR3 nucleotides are TGTGCCTGGACCACTGGGGGAAACACTGAAGCTTTCTTT. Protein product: CAWTTGGNTEAFF.

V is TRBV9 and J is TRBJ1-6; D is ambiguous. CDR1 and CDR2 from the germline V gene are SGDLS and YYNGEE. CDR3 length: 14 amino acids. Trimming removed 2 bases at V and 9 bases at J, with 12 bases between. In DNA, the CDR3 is TGTGCCAGCAGCGTCGCCCTTCTAGTTTCACCCCTCCACTTT. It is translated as CASSVALLVSPLHF.